The 15 T cell receptor beta chains listed next were all sequenced from one sample in a study of cytomegalovirus exposure and HLA in healthy donors. The PCR employed 60 Vbeta primers together with 13 Jbeta primers. Sequencing used immunoSEQ multiplex PCR; TCRdb keeps in-frame clones, though not all of them. Among over 140,000 clones listed, 65% to 85% were seen once. What was sequenced was PBMCs. The receptors originated from a man between 50 and 59 years old in good health and CMV-seronegative.

There are a few counts of this clone. V gene TRBV30 combines with J gene TRBJ1-4; no reliable D call. With 0 bases removed from V and 1 base from J, the gap between germline ends came to 12 bases. The CDR3 has 16 amino acids. The V gene's germline CDR1 is GTSNPN and CDR2 SVGIG (reference sequence). The CDR3 DNA reads as TGTGCCTGGAGTGTGAGCAGAACGGGAACTAATGAAAAACTGTTTTTT. Residues: CAWSVSRTGTNEKLFF. Filled out from reference TRBV30 and TRBJ1-4, the complete variable domain reads SQTIHQWPATLVQPVGSPLSLECTVEGTSNPNLYWYRQAAGRGLQLLFYSVGIGQISSEVPQNLSASRPQDRQFILSSKKLLLSDSGFYLCAWSVSRTGTNEKLFFGSGTQLSVL.

This clone is a singleton in its sample. V is TRBV7-9 and J is TRBJ2-2, with 7 bases identical to TRBD1. Per germline, CDR1 SEHNR and CDR2 FQNEAQ (reference sequence). The CDR3 has 15 amino acids. Losses at the gene ends were 5 bases for V and 7 bases for J; bases not matched to a gene: 10. The CDR3 DNA sequence: TGTGCCAGCAGCCTTGACAGGGTGCTCAGCGGGGAGCTGTTTTTT. This sequence encodes CASSLDRVLSGELFF.

V is TRBV6-5 and J is TRBJ2-7, with D possibly being TRBD1 (6 bases). CDR3 length equals 15 residues. From germline, CDR1 is MNHEY and CDR2 SVGAGI. V was pared by 0 bases and J by 3 bases, with 12 bases between. CDR3 sequence (DNA): TGTGCCAGCAGTTACTCTCCACAGGGACACTACGAGCAGTACTTC. Translated: CASSYSPQGHYEQYF.

The chain recombines TRBV5-1 with TRBJ1-1; D is ambiguous. There are 13 residues in the CDR3. V gave up 4 bases and J gave up 4 bases, with 11 bases separating them. Germline lookup yields CDR1 SGHRS and CDR2 YFSETQ. The CDR3, as DNA: TGCGCCAGCAGCAAAATAGGCGGCACTGAAGCTTTCTTT. Translation: CASSKIGGTEAFF.

The chain recombines TRBV7-9 with TRBJ1-1; D might be TRBD1 (6 bases). There are 18 residues in the CDR3. The germline CDR1 and CDR2 sequences are SEHNR and FQNEAQ (reference sequence). Deletions cut 5 bases from V and 1 base from J, with 23 bases between. DNA for the CDR3: TGTGCCAGCAGCCCGCCCGGACAGCAACTATACGCGAACACTGAAGCTTTCTTT. Translation: CASSPPGQQLYANTEAFF.

This chain uses TRBV4-2 with TRBJ2-7; D remains unclear. Germline assignment: CDR1 LGHNA and CDR2 YNFKEQ. The CDR3 consists of 15 residues. The V end lost 0 bases, the J end lost 3 bases, and 12 bases lay between the germline ends. The CDR3 reads CASSQEQSLNYEQYF. The CDR3 nucleotides read TGTGCCAGCAGCCAAGAACAGAGCTTAAACTACGAGCAGTACTTC.

The V gene is TRBV6-4, the J gene TRBJ2-3; D remains ambiguous. From germline, CDR1 is MRHNA and CDR2 SNTAGT. V dropped 0 bases and J dropped 4 bases, with 5 bases sitting between them. The CDR3 spans 13 residues. For the CDR3, the DNA is TGTGCCAGCAGTGACTCCTTTGCAGATACGCAGTATTTT. The encoded protein is CASSDSFADTQYF.

This clone was found once. The chain couples TRBV10-2 to TRBJ2-5, with D hard to call. This CDR3 is built from 14 residues. The V end was cut by 0 bases, the J end by 2 bases, with 7 bases between. Germline lookup yields CDR1 WSHSY and CDR2 SAAADI. The CDR3 is CASSESSVQETQYF. CDR3 nucleotide sequence: TGCGCCAGCAGTGAGTCTTCAGTTCAAGAGACCCAGTACTTC.

The chain combines TRBV28 with TRBJ1-4; 7 bases fit TRBD1. CDR3 length: 14 amino acids. The V gene end was trimmed by 8 bases and the J gene end by 1 base; junction bases not matched to a gene: 4. Germline CDR1 reads MDHEN; CDR2 reads SYDVKM. The CDR3 loop is CASGQGVTNEKLFF. The CDR3 bases are TGTGCCAGCGGGCAGGGGGTAACTAATGAAAAACTGTTTTTT.

The table lists this clone with a count of one. V and J are TRBV7-3 and TRBJ2-2, with 12 bases matching TRBD2. CDR3 length equals 17 residues. Germline CDR1 SGHTA, CDR2 FQGTGA. Germline trimming cut 5 bases from V and 1 base from J; bases unmatched to any gene: 5. Written as DNA, the CDR3 is TGTGCCAGCAGCCAGACTAGCGGGAGAGTGAACACCGGGGAGCTGTTTTTT. Protein sequence: CASSQTSGRVNTGELFF.

The genes are TRBV11-3 and TRBJ2-2; D is possibly TRBD2 (5 bases). The CDR3 has 14 amino acids. V was clipped by 5 bases and J by 0 bases, with 7 bases between them. The germline V gene has CDR1 SGHNT and CDR2 YENEEA. CDR3 coding DNA: TGTGCCAGCAGCGGGAGTACGAACACCGGGGAGCTGTTTTTT. Residues: CASSGSTNTGELFF.

The genes are TRBV5-1 and TRBJ2-1; 14 bases line up with TRBD2. This CDR3 contains 16 residues. CDR1 SGHRS and CDR2 YFSETQ come from the germline V gene. V lost 4 bases to trimming and J lost 9 bases; unmatched junction nucleotides: 9. CDR3 residues: CASSVGTSGGYGEQFF. The CDR3 DNA sequence: TGCGCCAGCAGCGTCGGGACTAGCGGGGGTTATGGTGAGCAGTTCTTC.

The chain couples TRBV7-6 to TRBJ1-3; no reliable D call. The CDR3 contains 16 residues. Looked up from germline, CDR1 is SGHVS and CDR2 is FNYEAQ. V gave up 0 bases and J gave up 0 bases, with 9 bases separating them. CDR3 bases: TGTGCCAGCAGCTTAGCGCACACCACCTCTGGAAACACCATATATTTT. Translation gives CASSLAHTTSGNTIYF. Full variable domain (missing parts from reference TRBV7-6 and TRBJ1-3): GAGVSQSPRYKVTKRGQDVALRCDPISGHVSLYWYRQALGQGPEFLTYFNYEAQQDKSGLPNDRFSAERPEGSISTLTIQRTEQRDSAMYRCASSLAHTTSGNTIYFGEGSWLTVV.

V is TRBV5-1 and J is TRBJ2-1, with D perhaps matching TRBD2 (5 bases). CDR3 length: 14 residues. V lost 7 bases, J lost 2 bases, and 13 bases lay in between. The V gene's germline CDR1 is SGHRS and CDR2 YFSETQ. CDR3 nucleotides: TGCGCCAGCGGTGGGAGTACACCCTACAATGAGCAGTTCTTC. Protein: CASGGSTPYNEQFF.

This clone appeared a single time. V is TRBV28 and J is TRBJ2-3; a possible D gene is TRBD2 (5 bases). The CDR3 is 15 residues long. Germline V CDR1 and CDR2: MDHEN, SYDVKM. Trimming shortened V by 2 bases and J by 3 bases, and 12 bases separated the two germline ends. CDR3 DNA sequence: TGTGCCAGCAGTTTAGCCCACGGGGAGACAGATACGCAGTATTTT. It encodes CASSLAHGETDTQYF.